This TCR beta chain was found in a study of OX40 agonist ivuxolimab in advanced cancers. Study-wide background: Prior checkpoint blockade (anti-PD-1, anti-PD-L1 or anti-CTLA-4) was permitted; roughly 40% had it.

Germline loops: CDR1 SGHRS, CDR2 YFSETQ. The J segment lost 6 bases and the V segment lost 4 bases, leaving 3 bases of the junction unmatched. The CDR3 consists of 14 residues. The data were produced by immunoSEQ multiplex PCR, yet TCRdb's version contains in-frame clones alone and is incomplete. This table holds tens of thousands of clones, more than 75% found once. This sequence was found in an adult with an advanced solid tumor such as melanoma, head and neck, liver or kidney cancer. Material: CD4+ or CD8+ T cells sorted from blood, obtained in a trial of the OX40 agonist ivuxolimab. The chain joins TRBV5-1 to TRBJ2-3; 12 bases line up with TRBD2. As DNA, the CDR3 is TGCGCCAGCAGCCCAGGGACTAGCGGGGATACGCAGTATTTT. Translated: CASSPGTSGDTQYF.